The 25 T cell receptor beta chains listed next were all sequenced from one sample in a study of monozygotic twins with inflammatory bowel disease (dated by TCRdb to about 2019). Library method: 5' RACE. Sequencing was carried out with an Illumina HiSeq 2500. TCRdb reprocessed the reads, reporting each CDR3 protein sequence once and no DNA. The sample's table covers about 450,000 distinct CDR3 sequences. The top ten hold 2% to 2.5% of the sample. The sequenced material came from blood. The receptors here all came from a human donor with ulcerative colitis or Crohn's disease, or a healthy co-twin of an affected twin (not recorded which).

The CDR3 region is CASSPISLGGYEQYF. V is TRBV7-8 and J is TRBJ2-7; TCRdb selects TRBD1, and the lack of DNA leaves this call unchecked. The CDR3 is made up of 15 amino acids. Germline V CDR1 and CDR2: SGHVS, FQNEAQ. The full variable domain, its missing parts supplied by reference TRBV7-8 and TRBJ2-7, is GAGVSQSPRYKVAKRGQDVALRCDPISGHVSLFWYQQALGQGPEFLTYFQNEAQLDKSGLPSDRFFAERPEGSVSTLKIQRTQQEDSAVYLCASSPISLGGYEQYFGPGTRLTVT.

The CDR3: CSARNPYNTMNTEAFF. This chain uses TRBV20-1 with TRBJ1-1; TCRdb indicates TRBD1, and absent DNA this call remains unverified. The CDR3 covers 16 residues. Germline V CDR1 and CDR2: DFQATT, SNEGSKA (reference sequence).

The rearrangement uses TRBV19 and TRBJ1-5; TCRdb proposes TRBD1, but this gene call is untestable without DNA. The CDR3 extends over 14 amino acids. Looked up from germline, CDR1 is LNHDA and CDR2 is SQIVND (reference sequence). The CDR3 region is CASIETGLNQPQHF.

The rearrangement uses TRBV6-6 and TRBJ2-3. CDR3 length: 12 residues. Germline V gene data show CDR1 as MNHNY and CDR2 as SVGAGI (reference sequence). CDR3 sequence: CAITTETDTQYF.

V and J are TRBV4-2 and TRBJ1-1; TCRdb's D gene call, TRBD1, goes unchecked for lack of DNA. Germline V gene sequence: CDR1 LGHNA, CDR2 YNFKEQ. There are 15 residues in the CDR3. CDR3 sequence: CASSQGAGINTEAFF.

J is TRBJ2-5 and V is TRBV15; the TCRdb call, TRBD1, lacks DNA for checking. Germline values: CDR1 LNHNV, CDR2 YYDKDF (reference sequence). The CDR3 is made up of 14 amino acids. CDR3 in amino acids: CATSRDRGRETQYF. Complete variable domain (other parts from reference TRBV15 and TRBJ2-5): DAMVIQNPRYQVTQFGKPVTLSCSQTLNHNVMYWYQQKSSQAPKLLFHYYDKDFNNEADTPDNFQSRRPNTSFCFLDIRSPGLGDTAMYLCATSRDRGRETQYFGPGTRLLVL.

The chain combines TRBV5-1 with TRBJ2-1; TCRdb designates TRBD2, a call that cannot be tested without DNA. The CDR3 sequence is 15 residues long. Germline lookup yields CDR1 SGHRS and CDR2 YFSETQ. This chain's CDR3 is CASSLEGRIDNEQFF.

V usage is TRBV9 and J usage is TRBJ2-2; TCRdb returns TRBD1, unconfirmable since there is no DNA. Germline V lookup: CDR1 SGDLS, CDR2 YYNGEE. The length of the CDR3 is 14 residues. The CDR3 sequence: CASSVAGGTGELFF.

The chain joins TRBV7-2 to TRBJ2-2; there is no DNA to check the TCRdb D call of TRBD2. Germline lookup yields CDR1 SGHTA and CDR2 FQGNSA. The CDR3 extends over 14 amino acids. CDR3 region: CASTWAGNTGELFF. Full variable domain (rest looked up from reference TRBV7-2 and TRBJ2-2): GAGVSQSPSNKVTEKGKDVELRCDPISGHTALYWYRQSLGQGLEFLIYFQGNSAPDKSGLPSDRFSAERTGGSVSTLTIQRTQQEDSAVYLCASTWAGNTGELFFGEGSRLTVL.

The chain combines TRBV7-9 with TRBJ2-6. Germline V gene sequence: CDR1 SEHNR, CDR2 FQNEAQ (reference sequence). The CDR3 sequence is 15 residues long. The CDR3 sequence is CASSLDFSGANVLTF. The full variable domain, its missing parts supplied by reference TRBV7-9 and TRBJ2-6, is DTGVSQNPRHKITKRGQNVTFRCDPISEHNRLYWYRQTLGQGPEFLTYFQNEAQLEKSRLLSDRFSAERPKGSFSTLEIQRTEQGDSAMYLCASSLDFSGANVLTFGAGSRLTVL.

V is TRBV6-6 and J is TRBJ1-5. The CDR3 spans 14 residues. Looked up from germline, CDR1 is MNHNY and CDR2 is SVGAGI (reference sequence). CDR3 sequence reads: CASSYSTPVRGQHF.

The chain employs TRBV24-1 and TRBJ2-1; lacking DNA, the TRBD1 call made by TCRdb goes unchecked. Germline CDR1 reads KGHDR; CDR2 reads SFDVKD. The CDR3 is made up of 15 amino acids. CDR3 amino acids: CATSRAGQYYNEQFF.

V usage is TRBV5-6 and J usage is TRBJ2-6. The germline V gene encodes CDR1 SGHDT and CDR2 YYEEEE. This CDR3 has 13 amino acids. The CDR3 loop is CASSRAGANVLTF. The whole variable domain, filled in from reference TRBV5-6 and TRBJ2-6, reads DAGVTQSPTHLIKTRGQQVTLRCSPKSGHDTVSWYQQALGQGPQFIFQYYEEEERQRGNFPDRFSGHQFPNYSSELNVNALLLGDSALYLCASSRAGANVLTFGAGSRLTVL.

This chain links TRBV20-1 with TRBJ2-7; TCRdb's assignment of TRBD1 cannot be checked, as there is no DNA. Germline V lookup: CDR1 DFQATT, CDR2 SNEGSKA (reference sequence). The CDR3 is made up of 13 amino acids. CDR3 region: CSAREGGEKEQYF.

The chain couples TRBV5-1 to TRBJ1-2; TCRdb proposes TRBD1, but this gene call is untestable without DNA. The CDR3 spans 14 residues. CDR1 is SGHRS, CDR2 YFSETQ, per germline. The chain's CDR3 is CASSLKGQTYGYTF. Supplemented by reference TRBV5-1 and TRBJ1-2, the full variable domain reads KAGVTQTPRYLIKTRGQQVTLSCSPISGHRSVSWYQQTPGQGLQFLFEYFSETQRNKGNFPGRFSGRQFSNSRSEMNVSTLELGDSALYLCASSLKGQTYGYTFGSGTRLTVV.

V is TRBV7-2 and J is TRBJ2-2; TCRdb lists TRBD1, though no DNA is available to test this call. The CDR3 is made up of 14 amino acids. Germline CDR1 SGHTA, CDR2 FQGNSA. The CDR3 here is CASSRDGYTGELFF.

The genes are TRBV6-2 or TRBV6-3 and TRBJ2-3. The CDR3 is 15 amino acids. CDR1 MNHEY and CDR2 SVGEGT come from the germline V gene. CDR3 residues: CASSSFNAGTDTQYF.

CDR3 in amino acids: CASSPQRGAYEQYF. This rearrangement joins TRBV18 to TRBJ2-7; the D call from TCRdb, TRBD2, cannot be confirmed without DNA. Germline-derived CDR1 and CDR2 are KGHSH and LQKENI. This CDR3 spans 14 amino acids.

The chain has TRBV6-2 or TRBV6-3 and TRBJ1-5; TCRdb reports TRBD1, a call that lacks DNA to check it against. From germline, CDR1 is MNHEY and CDR2 SVGEGT. The CDR3 is 14 amino acids. The CDR3 sequence: CASSYGAAYQPQHF.

V is TRBV7-2 and J is TRBJ2-4; TCRdb outputs TRBD2, but without DNA this stays unchecked. Germline CDR1 and CDR2: SGHTA and FQGNSA. This CDR3 is 16 amino acids long. CDR3 residues: CASSFLAGGTKNIQYF.

The chain carries TRBV7-2 and TRBJ2-5; TCRdb calls TRBD1, which cannot be checked without DNA. Germline V gives CDR1 SGHTA, CDR2 FQGNSA. The CDR3 is made up of 16 amino acids. The CDR3: CASSLGGELYQETQYF.

The V and J genes are TRBV5-1 and TRBJ2-5; TCRdb outputs TRBD1, but without DNA this stays unchecked. Germline loops: CDR1 SGHRS, CDR2 YFSETQ. CDR3 length: 13 residues. The CDR3 protein is CASRPRVTETQYF.

This sequence joins TRBV27 and TRBJ2-7; as DNA is missing, the TRBD1 call by TCRdb cannot be tested. The CDR3 covers 16 residues. Germline assignment: CDR1 MNHEY and CDR2 SMNVEV (reference sequence). CDR3: CASSLFGRLSGVEQYF.

This rearrangement joins TRBV7-2 to TRBJ2-5; no DNA is available, so the TRBD2 call from TCRdb remains unchecked. The CDR3 contains 15 residues. Germline lookup yields CDR1 SGHTA and CDR2 FQGNSA. The CDR3 loop reads CSSSLGVAGGETQYF.

This chain links TRBV7-2 with TRBJ2-7. Germline V lookup: CDR1 SGHTA, CDR2 FQGNSA. CDR3 length equals 17 residues. CDR3 loop: CASSLGTPVRSNYEQYF.